This record concerns one TCR beta chain sequence. The CDR3 covers 11 residues. Germline V gene data show CDR1 as SNHLY and CDR2 as FYNNEI. With 7 bases removed from V and 4 bases from J, the gap between germline ends came to 7 bases. Libraries were prepared by immunoSEQ multiplex PCR; TCRdb keeps only in-frame clonotypes and omits some of them. The sample lists about 2.3 million clones; about 90% were seen once. The sample comes from a study of shared clonotypes between healthy human individuals. The sequenced material came from naive CD4+ T cells from PBMCs. Subset in this sample: CD45RA+ positively selected. This chain uses TRBV2 with TRBJ1-2; no reliable D call. This clonotype was obtained from a man aged 18 to 30 in good health. Some clones in this sample may be carry-over from other donors' samples. The CDR3 reads CASTEAYGYTF. As DNA, the CDR3 is TGTGCCAGCACGGAAGCCTATGGCTACACCTTC.